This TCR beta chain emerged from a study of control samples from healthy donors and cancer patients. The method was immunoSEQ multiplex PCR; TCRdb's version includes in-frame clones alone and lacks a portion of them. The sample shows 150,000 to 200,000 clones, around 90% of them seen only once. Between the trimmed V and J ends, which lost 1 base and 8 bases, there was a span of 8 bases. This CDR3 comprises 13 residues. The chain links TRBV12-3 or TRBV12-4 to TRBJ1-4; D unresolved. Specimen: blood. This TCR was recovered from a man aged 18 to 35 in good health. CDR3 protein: CASSLGGREKLFF. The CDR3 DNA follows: TGTGCCAGCAGTTTAGGGGGTAGGGAAAAACTGTTTTTT.